This is a list of T cell receptor beta chains from one sample in a study of OX40 agonist ivuxolimab in advanced cancers. TCRdb's copy holds only in-frame clones and misses some; the assay was immunoSEQ multiplex PCR. The sample carries fewer than 85,000 clones, approximately 82% recorded once. This sample comprised CD4+ or CD8+ T cells sorted from blood, obtained in a trial of the OX40 agonist ivuxolimab. The source is an adult with an advanced solid tumor such as melanoma, head and neck, liver or kidney cancer. Each CDR3 is given with its conserved first and last residue. A D gene is named only where the DNA matches it firmly. Size values are once, few and many counts, or a class for expanded clones, and some rows have none.

j_call v_call d_call clone_size cdr3_aa cdr3_nt
TRBJ1-2 TRBV28 TRBD1 . CASEGANYGYTF TGTGCCAGTGAGGGGGCCAACTATGGCTACACCTTC
TRBJ1-2 TRBV4-1 . . CASSPTAGRDYGYTF TGCGCCAGCAGCCCCACCGCAGGCAGGGACTATGGCTACACCTTC
TRBJ2-3 TRBV29-1 . . CSVEDETDTQYF TGCAGCGTTGAAGACGAAACAGATACGCAGTATTTT
TRBJ2-7 TRBV4-3 TRBD1 . CASSQGGTDNEQYF TGCGCCAGCAGCCAAGGAGGGACAGATAACGAGCAGTACTTC
TRBJ1-2 TRBV19 . . CASSIVGASGYTF TGTGCCAGTAGTATAGTAGGGGCGAGTGGCTACACCTTC
TRBJ2-3 TRBV29-1 . . CSVVGPTDTQYF TGCAGCGTGGTCGGACCCACAGATACGCAGTATTTT
TRBJ2-7 TRBV4-2 TRBD2 . CASSREGLAGSYEQYF TGTGCCAGCAGCCGGGAGGGACTAGCGGGATCCTACGAGCAGTACTTC
TRBJ1-1 TRBV11-2 . once CASSLENTEAFF TGTGCCAGCAGCTTGGAGAACACTGAAGCTTTCTTT
TRBJ2-5 TRBV15 . . CATSRVRSLGETQYF TGTGCCACCAGCAGAGTCCGGTCCTTGGGAGAGACCCAGTACTTC
TRBJ2-7 TRBV4-1 TRBD1 . CASSQAGGSAYEQYF TGCGCCAGCAGCCAAGCAGGGGGCAGCGCCTACGAGCAGTACTTC
TRBJ1-6 TRBV5-1 . . CASSGQGTDNSPLHF TGCGCCAGCAGCGGGCAGGGTACGGATAATTCACCCCTCCACTTT
TRBJ2-3 TRBV28 TRBD2 . CASSLASGGSTDTQYF TGTGCCAGCAGTTTAGCTAGCGGGGGTTCCACAGATACGCAGTATTTT
TRBJ1-3 TRBV5-1 TRBD1 . CASGEGTGSNTIYF TGCGCCAGCGGAGAGGGGACAGGGTCGAACACCATATATTTT
TRBJ2-3 TRBV7-2 . . CASSSLGHTQYF TGTGCCAGCAGCTCTCTAGGGCATACGCAGTATTTT
TRBJ1-1 TRBV19 . . CASRGPGWDTEAFF TGTGCCAGTAGGGGCCCAGGGTGGGACACTGAAGCTTTCTTT
TRBJ1-2 TRBV28 . . CASMGGLQGRNGYTF TGTGCCAGCATGGGGGGGTTGCAGGGTAGAAATGGCTACACCTTC
TRBJ1-1 TRBV25-1 . . CASSELGGEGTEAFF TGTGCCAGCAGTGAATTGGGGGGAGAGGGCACTGAAGCTTTCTTT
TRBJ1-2 TRBV19 . . CASSIVESTPSYGYTF TGTGCCAGTAGTATAGTTGAGAGCACGCCTAGCTATGGCTACACCTTC
TRBJ2-1 TRBV30 . . CAYNSPIYNEQFF TGTGCCTACAACTCCCCCATTTACAATGAGCAGTTCTTC
TRBJ1-2 TRBV7-9 TRBD1 . CASSGGYRDRVNYGYTF TGTGCCAGCAGCGGAGGCTACCGGGACAGGGTAAACTATGGCTACACCTTC
TRBJ1-4 TRBV9 . . CASSPTSSGEKLFF TGTGCCAGCAGCCCGACGAGTAGCGGTGAAAAACTGTTTTTT
TRBJ2-3 TRBV27 . . CASINRATDTQYF TGTGCCAGCATTAACAGGGCTACAGATACGCAGTATTTT
TRBJ1-2 TRBV4-1 TRBD1 . CASSPEPRTGDGYTF TGCGCCAGCAGCCCAGAACCCCGGACAGGGGACGGCTACACCTTC
TRBJ2-4 TRBV7-9 TRBD1 . CASSLDRAGNIQYF TGTGCCAGCAGCCTAGACAGGGCGGGAAACATTCAGTACTTC